The sequence of this T cell receptor (beta chain) was determined in a study of T cell responses to AZD1222 COVID-19 vaccine listed by TCRdb under 2021. At the level of the whole study: AZD1222 recipients with second doses at about 4 weeks or about 12 weeks were pooled, because spike-specific TCR depth and breadth did not differ between schedules. A total of approximately 250 trial participants underwent TCR sequencing, of whom 200 to 220 had received two doses of AZD1222 and about 25 had received two doses of the MenACWY control vaccine. Trial participants were enrolled into age subgroups of 18-55, 56-69 and 70-plus years, which contained about 150, 28 and 57 TCR-sequenced participants, respectively. General findings and caveats noted by the study authors: Because no day 14 peak-response samples were available, the repertoires could be characterized only after the peak T cell response. After two AZD1222 doses, spike-specific TCR breadth and depth were significantly higher than at day 0 and than in MenACWY recipients. Conclusions about previously exposed vaccinees are limited because only six or seven AZD1222 recipients were SARS-CoV-2 seropositive at baseline. Reportedly, almost half of the unique spike-specific TCRs recognized epitopes lying outside the regions that are mutated in the B.1.351 and B.1.1.7 variants. Vaccine-associated CD4 TCRs spanned the whole spike protein, with dominant responses in regions 160-218 and 743-854. Most participants were white British and females outnumbered males, and the authors suggested that clonal diversity may have been underestimated. The 56-69-year group was small, and its depth increase did not reach significance, likely because of low power.

The time point tag for this specimen amounts to: baseline before first vaccination. Vaccinee samples came from UK trials COV001 and COV002, including a single-blind randomized controlled phase 2/3 trial of AZD1222 (ChAdOx1 nCoV-19) in healthy adults. For TCRbeta chain sequencing, PBMC samples were collected from trial participants at day 0 and at day 28 after the second dose. The CDR3 regions of human TCRbeta chains were analyzed by immunosequencing. The original pipeline was this. TCRs in the repertoires were matched against a reference library of SARS-CoV-2-specific TCRs that had been generated with the MIRA antigen-specificity platform. Breadth meant the fraction of unique TCRs that were SARS-CoV-2-associated, whereas depth meant the fraction of total T cells that were SARS-CoV-2-associated. Using the MIRA data, each spike-specific TCR was mapped to the spike region that the TCR reacts to and placed in a CD4 or CD8 class. Log10-transformed breadth and depth values were compared by one-way ANOVA with Sidak's multiple comparisons tests. This immuneACCESS table, as held by TCRdb, lists in-frame sequences with V and J called but not all clones. Of the missing ones, under half trace to an unresolved V gene in checked studies; the others have no known cause. D and trimming come from the DNA, and the V and J calls and clone size come from that table. The sample contains about 150,000 clones, about nine tenths of them found a single time. About 1.7% of the sample goes to the ten largest clones.

Turning to this clone: Its recognized antigen is unknown. No base-level quality is on record; no much larger clone is a single base apart.

Trimming removed 8 bases from V and 0 bases from J; the gene matches leave 9 bases unexplained. The CDR3 spans 16 residues, from the cysteine through the phenylalanine. Only the CDR3 DNA stays, 48 bases, in frame from base 1. The germline V gene encodes CDR1 ENHRY and CDR2 SYGVKD. The sample was peripheral blood, taken on day 0 of AZD1222 vaccination. The source is an adult in good health. The chain links TRBV10-3 with TRBJ2-2; 7 bases in between match TRBD2. Here the CDR3 is given as CAIPFGREPNTGELFF. At the DNA level, the sequence is TGTGCCATCCCGTTTGGGCGGGAGCCGAACACCGGGGAGCTGTTTTTT.